These 6 T cell receptor beta chains share one sample of origin, sequenced in a study of blood T cells in healthy people across ages. A sample-barcoded 5' primer and a J-beta primer mix were used in a second PCR of about 7 to 12 cycles. TCRdb fed the 5' RACE reads into MiXCR, producing one record per CDR3 protein. The sample carries under 850,000 distinct CDR3 sequences, about 36% recorded once. The specimen sequenced was blood. These receptors all stem from a man between 18 and 35 years old in good health.

V is TRBV6-1 and J is TRBJ2-5, with 7 nucleotides matching TRBD1. V shed 6 bases, J shed 5 bases, and the junction held 6 bases outside the gene matches. Per germline, CDR1 MNHNS and CDR2 SASEGT. The CDR3 length is 13 residues. CDR3 in amino acids: CASSKQGSETQYF. The CDR3 coding sequence is TGTGCCAGCAGCAAACAGGGGTCGGAGACCCAGTACTTC.

The genes are TRBV12-3 or TRBV12-4 and TRBJ2-3, with D perhaps being TRBD1 or TRBD2 (5 bases each). The V end was cut by 3 bases, the J end by 4 bases, with 11 bases between. This CDR3 spans 14 amino acids. Here the CDR3 DNA reads TGTGCCAGCAGTTTGTCAGGGAGATCAGATACGCAGTATTTT. Translation gives CASSLSGRSDTQYF.

The rearrangement uses TRBV7-9 and TRBJ1-1; D uncertain. There are 13 residues in the CDR3. V was shortened by 5 bases and J by 5 bases, with 12 bases between the two germline ends. Germline V lookup: CDR1 SEHNR, CDR2 FQNEAQ (reference sequence). The chain's CDR3 is CASSPTRRTEAFF. The CDR3 region has the DNA TGTGCCAGCAGCCCGACAAGGAGGACTGAAGCTTTCTTT.

This clonotype was picked up a small number of times. V is TRBV19 and J is TRBJ2-1; 8 nucleotides match TRBD1. The CDR3 has 16 residues. From germline, CDR1 is LNHDA and CDR2 SQIVND (reference sequence). The V segment lost 4 bases and the J segment 2 bases; nucleotides outside the gene matches: 7. Here the CDR3 DNA reads TGTGCCAGTAGTAAACGGACAGGGCGGGCCTACAATGAGCAGTTCTTC. Its translation: CASSKRTGRAYNEQFF.

This clonotype turned up a few times. The rearrangement links TRBV20-1 to TRBJ1-4, with D possibly being TRBD1 (5 bases). V was shortened by 6 bases and J by 10 bases, with 21 bases between the two germline ends. Germline lookup yields CDR1 DFQATT and CDR2 SNEGSKA (reference sequence). The CDR3 has 14 amino acids. The CDR3 DNA reads TGCAGTGCCGTACCGGGGACGTCGAGCCGAAAACTGTTTTTT. Translated: CSAVPGTSSRKLFF.

The rearrangement uses TRBV7-2 and TRBJ2-1; D is unresolved. The V and J ends lost 3 bases and 0 bases respectively, with 9 bases between them. Germline lookup yields CDR1 SGHTA and CDR2 FQGNSA. This CDR3 has 15 residues. CDR3 DNA: TGTGCCAGCAGCTTTACAGCAAGCTCCTACAATGAGCAGTTCTTC. Amino acid sequence: CASSFTASSYNEQFF.